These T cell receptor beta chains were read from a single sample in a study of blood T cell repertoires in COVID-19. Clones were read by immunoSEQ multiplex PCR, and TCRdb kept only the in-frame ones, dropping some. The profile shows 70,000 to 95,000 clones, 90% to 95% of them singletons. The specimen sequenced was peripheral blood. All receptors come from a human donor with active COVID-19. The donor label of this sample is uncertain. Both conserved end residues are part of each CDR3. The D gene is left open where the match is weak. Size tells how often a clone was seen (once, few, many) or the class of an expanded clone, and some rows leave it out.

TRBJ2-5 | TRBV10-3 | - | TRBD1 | CAISTGGEETQYF | TGTGCCATCAGTACAGGGGGCGAAGAGACCCAGTACTTC
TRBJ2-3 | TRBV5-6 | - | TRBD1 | CASSSHGTGVLDTQYF | TGTGCCAGCAGCTCTCATGGGACAGGGGTGCTAGATACGCAGTATTTT
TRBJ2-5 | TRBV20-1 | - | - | CSAPDQETQYF | TGCAGTGCCCCTGACCAAGAGACCCAGTACTTC
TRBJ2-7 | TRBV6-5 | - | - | CASSYSRGSGEQYF | TGTGCCAGCAGTTACTCCCGGGGGTCAGGGGAGCAGTACTTC
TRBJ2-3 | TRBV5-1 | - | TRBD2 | CASSLATGGRYTQYF | TGCGCCAGCAGCTTGGCGACGGGGGGGCGATATACGCAGTATTTT
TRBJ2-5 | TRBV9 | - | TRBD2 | CASSVQAGRAETQYF | TGTGCCAGCAGCGTCCAAGCGGGGAGGGCAGAGACCCAGTACTTC
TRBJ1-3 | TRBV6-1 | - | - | CASSDRQVLSGNTIYF | TGTGCCAGCAGTGACCGACAGGTTTTGTCTGGAAACACCATATATTTT
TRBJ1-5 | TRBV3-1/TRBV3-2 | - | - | CASSPQQGLRIRRMEKF | TGTGCCAGCAGCCCCCAACAGGGCCTTCGCATCAGGAGGATGGAGAAATTT
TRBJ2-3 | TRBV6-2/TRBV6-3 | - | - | CASSFGADTQYF | TGTGCCAGCAGTTTCGGGGCAGATACGCAGTATTTT
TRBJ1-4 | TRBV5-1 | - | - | CASSLGGLNEKLFF | TGCGCCAGCAGCTTGGGGGGACTAAATGAAAAACTGTTTTTT
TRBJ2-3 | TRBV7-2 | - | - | CASSSLLPGDTQYF | TGTGCCAGCAGCTCACTTCTTCCGGGGGATACGCAGTATTTT
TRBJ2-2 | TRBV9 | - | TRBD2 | CASSVVAGDTGELFF | TGTGCCAGCAGCGTAGTAGCGGGAGACACCGGGGAGCTGTTTTTT
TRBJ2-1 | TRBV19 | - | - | CASSPSLSSYNEQFF | TGTGCCAGTAGTCCTTCCTTGAGCTCCTACAATGAGCAGTTCTTC
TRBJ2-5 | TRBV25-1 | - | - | CASSEFRGEEETQYF | TGTGCCAGCAGTGAATTTCGGGGAGAAGAGGAGACCCAGTACTTC
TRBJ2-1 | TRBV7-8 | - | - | CASSLERARLEIYEQFF | TGTGCCAGCAGCTTAGAACGGGCTAGACTAGAAATCTATGAGCAGTTCTTC
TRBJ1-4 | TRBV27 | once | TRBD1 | CASSLSTGGMAQKLFF | TGTGCCAGCAGTTTATCGACAGGGGGAATGGCTCAAAAACTGTTTTTT
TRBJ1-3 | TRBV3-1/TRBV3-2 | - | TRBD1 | CASSPTGTAFSGNTIYF | TGTGCCAGCAGCCCTACCGGGACAGCCTTCTCTGGAAACACCATATATTTT
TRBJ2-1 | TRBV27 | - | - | CASSFWPPNEQFF | TGTGCCAGCAGTTTTTGGCCTCCCAATGAGCAGTTCTTC
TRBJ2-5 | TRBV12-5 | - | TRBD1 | CASGLGQGIETQYF | TGTGCTAGTGGTTTGGGACAGGGGATTGAGACCCAGTACTTC
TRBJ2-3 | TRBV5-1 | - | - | CASSLEGSIDTQYF | TGCGCCAGCAGCTTGGAGGGGTCTATAGATACGCAGTATTTT
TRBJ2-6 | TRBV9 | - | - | CASSVDLGANVLTF | TGTGCCAGCAGCGTAGATCTGGGGGCCAACGTCCTGACTTTC
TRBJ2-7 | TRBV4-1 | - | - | CASSPRGGGSGEQYF | TGCGCCAGCAGCCCGAGGGGGGGTGGTTCGGGTGAGCAGTACTTC
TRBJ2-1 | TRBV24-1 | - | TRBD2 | CATSDSTASGIYNEQFF | TGTGCCACCAGTGACTCCACCGCCAGCGGGATTTACAATGAGCAGTTCTTC
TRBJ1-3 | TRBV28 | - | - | CASSPLTPGVKGNTIYF | TGTGCCAGCTCGCCTTTAACCCCAGGCGTGAAAGGAAACACCATATATTTT
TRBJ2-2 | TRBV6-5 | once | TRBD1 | CASSSRTGRTGELFF | TGTGCCAGCAGTTCCCGGACAGGGCGGACCGGGGAGCTGTTTTTT
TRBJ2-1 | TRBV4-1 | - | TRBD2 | CASSQDGGLAGYNEQFF | TGCGCCAGCAGCCAAGATGGGGGACTAGCGGGCTACAATGAGCAGTTCTTC
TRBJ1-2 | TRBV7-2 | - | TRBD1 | CASSPRVGQGYGYTF | TGTGCCAGCAGCCCTAGAGTCGGACAGGGCTATGGCTACACCTTC
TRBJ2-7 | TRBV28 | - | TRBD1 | CASSPIGQGAIEQYF | TGTGCCAGCAGCCCAATCGGACAGGGGGCGATCGAGCAGTACTTC
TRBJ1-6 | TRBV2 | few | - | CASSVLQEHNSPLHF | TGTGCCAGCAGTGTATTACAGGAGCATAATTCACCCCTCCACTTT
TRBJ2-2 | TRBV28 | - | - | CATQKLGWELFF | TGTGCCACCCAAAAACTCGGGTGGGAGCTGTTTTTT
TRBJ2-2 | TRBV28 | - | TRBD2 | CASIRTSGRARTGELFF | TGTGCCAGCATTCGGACTAGCGGGAGGGCCCGGACCGGGGAGCTGTTTTTT
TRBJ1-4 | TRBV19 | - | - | CASSMSATNEKLFF | TGTGCCAGTAGTATGTCCGCAACTAATGAAAAACTGTTTTTT
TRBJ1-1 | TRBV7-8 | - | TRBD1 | CASSAGTGGRTEAFF | TGTGCCAGCAGCGCGGGGACAGGGGGTAGGACTGAAGCTTTCTTT